Following are 29 T cell receptor beta chains from one sample sequenced in a study of low-dose radiotherapy and immunotherapy resistance in tumors (dated by TCRdb to the early 2020s). The sequencing machine was an Illumina HiSeq 2500. To make first-strand cDNA, Superscript III was used along with a set of TRAV- and TRBV-specific primers so that both the TCRalpha and TCRbeta chains were covered. TCRs were amplified with Phusion for 20 PCR cycles, with a constant-region primer paired with the adapter attached to the V primers. TCRdb redid the processing of the public reads, applying fastp at Q25 and MiXCR, and retained in-frame beta chains. Each CDR3 protein appears once, grouped with its most common genes and DNA. This sample lists about 60,000 distinct CDR3 sequences; about 23% were detected once. The top ten clones comprise around 5% of the sample. Reading the label with the study, this specimen's time point is: before trial treatment.

Sample: PBMCs, taken before treatment. The source is a male donor with prostate cancer.

This clonotype has at least ten counts. The chain uses TRBV6-2 or TRBV6-3 and TRBJ1-6, with TRBD1 as a possible D gene (6 bases). CDR1 is MNHEY, CDR2 SVGEGT, per germline. Trimming took off 8 bases at V and 7 bases at J, with 15 bases between the two ends. This CDR3 is 14 amino acids long. The chain's CDR3 is CASRSDRQNSPLHF. The CDR3 nucleotides are TGTGCCAGCCGGTCTGACAGGCAGAATTCACCCCTCCACTTT.

This chain links TRBV11-2 with TRBJ2-3; 9 nucleotides agree with TRBD2. The CDR3 contains 16 residues. With 3 bases clipped from V and 1 base from J, the junction kept 5 bases outside the gene matches. Germline CDR1 SGHAT, CDR2 FQNNGV. The DNA for the CDR3 is TGTGCCAGCAGCTTCGTAGCGGGGGACCGCACAGATACGCAGTATTTT. Its translation is CASSFVAGDRTDTQYF. The full variable domain, in which reference TRBV11-2 and TRBJ2-3 provide the parts outside the CDR3, is EAGVAQSPRYKIIEKRQSVAFWCNPISGHATLYWYQQILGQGPKLLIQFQNNGVVDDSQLPKDRFSAERLKGVDSTLKIQPAKLEDSAVYLCASSFVAGDRTDTQYFGPGTRLTVL.

This clonotype has ten or more counts. The chain carries TRBV14 and TRBJ1-2, with TRBD1 matching over 9 bases. The CDR3 is made up of 14 amino acids. The germline V gene has CDR1 SGHDN and CDR2 FVKESK. The J segment lost 4 bases and the V segment lost 5 bases, leaving 5 bases of the junction unmatched. This CDR3 reads CASSAGQGGYGYTF. CDR3 bases: TGTGCCAGCAGCGCGGGACAGGGAGGCTATGGCTACACCTTC.

In its sample, this clonotype was seen many times. V gene TRBV28 combines with J gene TRBJ1-4; D is possibly TRBD1 (5 bases). The ends were cut back, 6 bases at V and 4 bases at J, with 15 bases in the middle. This CDR3 has 15 amino acids. Germline lookup yields CDR1 MDHEN and CDR2 SYDVKM. The CDR3 DNA reads TGTGCCAGCAGGGGTGGGGCAGGATTTAATGAAAAACTGTTTTTT. Protein sequence: CASRGGAGFNEKLFF.

This clonotype was observed at least ten times. V gene TRBV9 combines with J gene TRBJ1-1, with TRBD1 as a possible D gene (6 bases). Germline V gives CDR1 SGDLS, CDR2 YYNGEE. The CDR3 loop spans 17 amino acids. V was pared by 0 bases and J by 2 bases, with 17 bases between. CDR3 coding DNA: TGTGCCAGCAGCGTAGACCCCACGACAGGAGTTAACACTGAAGCTTTCTTT. This encodes CASSVDPTTGVNTEAFF. The full variable domain, in which reference TRBV9 and TRBJ1-1 provide the parts outside the CDR3, is DSGVTQTPKHLITATGQRVTLRCSPRSGDLSVYWYQQSLDQGLQFLIQYYNGEERAKGNILERFSAQQFPDLHSELNLSSLELGDSALYFCASSVDPTTGVNTEAFFGQGTRLTVV.

This clonotype was counted many times. The genes are TRBV20-1 and TRBJ2-5; D remains unclear. The CDR3 totals 12 residues. Deletions cut 1 base from V and 5 bases from J, with 8 bases between. Germline CDR1 and CDR2: DFQATT and SNEGSKA (reference sequence). In DNA, the CDR3 is TGCAGTGCTAGAGGGATGGGGGAGACCCAGTACTTC. It specifies CSARGMGETQYF.

The chain employs TRBV12-3 or TRBV12-4 and TRBJ2-2; possible D gene TRBD1, 6 bases. V dropped 5 bases and J dropped 8 bases, with 9 bases sitting between them. The CDR3 totals 12 residues. The CDR3 reads CASSPQGGELFF. CDR3 bases: TGTGCCAGCAGTCCACAGGGTGGGGAGCTGTTTTTT.

This clonotype was counted many times. The rearrangement links TRBV19 to TRBJ1-6, with 8 bases lining up with TRBD1. CDR3 size: 19 residues. The V and J ends lost 5 bases and 0 bases, in that order; junction bases with no gene match: 12. Looked up from germline, CDR1 is LNHDA and CDR2 is SQIVND (reference sequence). The CDR3 spells CASSLDLQGEASYNSPLHF. The CDR3 coding sequence is TGTGCCAGTAGTCTTGACCTACAGGGGGAGGCCTCCTATAATTCACCCCTCCACTTT.

This clonotype was seen ten or more times. The rearrangement links TRBV10-3 to TRBJ2-2; 10 bases align to TRBD2. Germline V gives CDR1 ENHRY, CDR2 SYGVKD. V shed 4 bases and J 1 base; nucleotides not matched to a gene: 0. The length of the CDR3 is 15 residues. The CDR3 DNA is TGTGCCATCAGTGGACTAGCGGGGAACACCGGGGAGCTGTTTTTT. As protein: CAISGLAGNTGELFF.

This clonotype was seen at least ten times. V is TRBV7-6 and J is TRBJ1-5; a weak D match, TRBD1 (6 bases). Trimming stripped 2 bases from V and 0 bases from J, with 8 bases between. Germline V lookup: CDR1 SGHVS, CDR2 FNYEAQ. The CDR3 runs to 15 residues. CDR3 loop: CASSLLGASNQPQHF. For the CDR3, the DNA is TGTGCCAGCAGCTTATTGGGGGCTAGCAATCAGCCCCAGCATTTT.

Points on this clonotype: This may arise from a read error, as a much more abundant clone is one base away. The rearrangement joins TRBV5-1 to TRBJ2-7, with 9 nucleotides matching TRBD2. Germline V gene lookup returns CDR1 SGHRS and CDR2 YFSETQ. This CDR3 spans 21 amino acids. Trimming at V came to 0 bases and at J to 7 bases, leaving 26 bases not matched to a gene. The CDR3 bases are TGCGCCAGCAGCTTGGGTTTCAGTAGGACTAGCGCATTCATCTCCTACAATGAGCAGTACTTC. Translation gives CASSLGFSRTSAFISYNEQYF.

This clonotype was recorded at least ten times. V is TRBV27 and J is TRBJ2-3, with D tentatively TRBD2 (6 bases). The CDR3 runs 13 residues. The V end was cut by 10 bases, the J end by 0 bases, with 11 bases between. Per germline, CDR1 MNHEY and CDR2 SMNVEV (reference sequence). The CDR3 reads CATREISTDTQYF. The CDR3 DNA is TGTGCCACCCGGGAGATTAGCACAGATACGCAGTATTTT.

This clonotype was recorded at least ten times. This chain links TRBV3-1 with TRBJ2-2; 12 bases match TRBD1. The CDR3 runs 16 residues. V lost 6 bases, J lost 3 bases, and 5 bases stayed unmatched. From germline, CDR1 is LGHDT and CDR2 YNNKEL (reference sequence). The CDR3, as DNA: TGTGCCAGCAGGAAGGGACAGGGGGCCGACACCGGGGAGCTGTTTTTT. Translated, it gives CASRKGQGADTGELFF.

V and J are TRBV20-1 and TRBJ2-1; 9 nucleotides line up with TRBD2. In germline, CDR1 is DFQATT, CDR2 SNEGSKA (reference sequence). The CDR3 spans 16 residues. Germline trimming cut 1 base from V and 4 bases from J; bases unmatched to any gene: 8. CDR3 sequence (DNA): TGCAGTGCTAGAGGGGGTGGAGCGGGAGGATACAATGAGCAGTTCTTC. This encodes CSARGGGAGGYNEQFF.

This clonotype was observed at least ten times. The gene calls are TRBV20-1 and TRBJ2-3, with 9 positions matching TRBD2. Germline V lookup: CDR1 DFQATT, CDR2 SNEGSKA (reference sequence). V lost 1 base to trimming and J lost 2 bases; unmatched junction nucleotides: 1. The CDR3 has 14 amino acids. This chain's CDR3 is CSARGTSDTDTQYF. CDR3 sequence (DNA): TGCAGTGCTAGAGGGACTAGCGACACAGATACGCAGTATTTT.

At least ten counts were recorded for this clonotype. The chain joins TRBV10-3 to TRBJ2-2; 7 bases match TRBD2. After removal of 0 bases from V and 4 bases from J, the junction contained 2 bases not matched to a gene. The CDR3 has 15 residues. Germline values: CDR1 ENHRY, CDR2 SYGVKD. The CDR3 DNA is TGTGCCATCAGTGAGTCGGCTAGCGGCACCGGGGAGCTGTTTTTT. Translated, it gives CAISESASGTGELFF.

The sample holds many counts of this clonotype. This chain links TRBV6-1 with TRBJ1-6, with 7 bases fitting TRBD1. The germline CDR1 and CDR2 sequences are MNHNS and SASEGT. The CDR3 is made up of 18 amino acids. Germline trimming cut 3 bases from V and 0 bases from J; bases unmatched to any gene: 8. The CDR3 bases are TGTGCCAGCAGTGAGAGGAGGACAGGCAGCTCCTATAATTCACCCCTCCACTTT. Translating it yields CASSERRTGSSYNSPLHF.

As to this clonotype: This is likely an artifact of a read error, given a far larger clone one base away. The chain uses TRBV5-4 and TRBJ2-5, with 8 bases identical to TRBD2. The CDR3 sequence is 15 residues long. V lost 0 bases to trimming and J lost 11 bases; unmatched junction nucleotides: 12. CDR1 and CDR2 from the germline V gene are SGHNT and YYREEE (reference sequence). The chain's CDR3 is CASSLVPREAHEQYF. The CDR3 DNA follows: TGTGCCAGCAGCTTGGTTCCGCGGGAGGCCCATGAGCAGTACTTC. Based on the CDR3 plus reference TRBV5-4 and TRBJ2-5, the full variable domain is ETGVTQSPTHLIKTRGQQVTLRCSSQSGHNTVSWYQQALGQGPQFIFQYYREEENGRGNFPPRFSGLQFPNYSSELNVNALELDDSALYLCASSLVPREAHEQYFGPGTRLLVL.

This clonotype was recorded only once. A far larger clone is only one base removed, so a read error is likely. The chain employs TRBV12-3 or TRBV12-4 and TRBJ2-1; D is unresolved. The V and J ends lost 8 bases and 10 bases respectively, with 12 bases between them. This CDR3 is 11 amino acids long. CDR3 sequence: CASFDNYEQFF. CDR3 in DNA: TGTGCCAGCTTTGATAACTACGAGCAGTTCTTC.

In its sample, this clonotype was seen many times. The chain combines TRBV9 with TRBJ2-7; 10 bases match TRBD1. This CDR3 has 15 amino acids. The germline V gene encodes CDR1 SGDLS and CDR2 YYNGEE. With V trimmed by 2 bases and J by 2 bases, 4 bases remained unmatched. The CDR3 bases are TGTGCCAGCAGCGTCGGGGGACAGGGGCCCTACGAGCAGTACTTC. It yields the protein CASSVGGQGPYEQYF.

The chain joins TRBV5-1 to TRBJ2-2; D ambiguous. The CDR3 is made up of 14 amino acids. Germline values: CDR1 SGHRS, CDR2 YFSETQ. The V end lost 7 bases, the J end lost 4 bases, and 14 bases lay between the germline ends. The DNA of the CDR3 is TGCGCCAGCGGAGTAGTGACTCTCACCGGGGAGCTGTTTTTT. Its protein is CASGVVTLTGELFF.

This clonotype was seen ten or more times. This CDR3 is CASSLPLAGEQFF. CDR3 nucleotide sequence: TGCGCCAGCAGCCTCCCTCTGGCCGGTGAGCAGTTCTTC. J is TRBJ2-1 and V is TRBV5-1; no clear D gene. V lost 4 bases and J 9 bases, leaving 14 bases between the germline ends. The germline V gene has CDR1 SGHRS and CDR2 YFSETQ. CDR3 length: 13 residues.

Turning to this clonotype: It is likely a read error: a sequence one base away is far more abundant. The chain employs TRBV9 and TRBJ2-1, with D possibly TRBD1 on 5 matching bases. Germline CDR1 is SGDLS and CDR2 is YYNGEE. CDR3 length equals 17 residues. The V end was cut by 3 bases, the J end by 13 bases, with 29 bases between. The CDR3 here is CASSALSRVEAKNIQFF. In nucleotides, the CDR3 is TGTGCCAGCAGCGCCCTTTCCAGGGTTGAAGCCAAAAACATTCAGTTCTTC. The whole variable domain, filled in from reference TRBV9 and TRBJ2-1, reads DSGVTQTPKHLITATGQRVTLRCSPRSGDLSVYWYQQSLDQGLQFLIQYYNGEERAKGNILERFSAQQFPDLHSELNLSSLELGDSALYFCASSALSRVEAKNIQFFGPGTRLTVL.

The J gene is TRBJ2-1, the V gene TRBV29-1; possible D gene TRBD2, 6 bases. V gave up 0 bases and J gave up 8 bases, with 11 bases separating them. The CDR3 has 13 residues. The germline CDR1 and CDR2 sequences are SQVTM and ANQGSEA. In DNA form, the CDR3 reads TGCAGCGTTGAAGATTATCGCGGGGATGAGCAGTTCTTC. Residues: CSVEDYRGDEQFF.

This clonotype was seen at least ten times. The V and J genes are TRBV5-1 and TRBJ2-3; D may be TRBD2 (6 bases). Germline CDR1 and CDR2: SGHRS and YFSETQ. The CDR3 contains 13 residues. Trimming left V 4 bases short and J 2 bases short, with 8 bases between. Written as DNA, the CDR3 is TGCGCCAGCAGCGGAGGGGTCACAGATACGCAGTATTTT. This encodes CASSGGVTDTQYF.

In its sample, this clonotype was seen many times. The gene calls are TRBV7-8 and TRBJ1-4; TRBD1 might be the D (5 bases). The V end lost 4 bases, the J end lost 12 bases, and 21 bases lay between the germline ends. Germline V gene data show CDR1 as SGHVS and CDR2 as FQNEAQ. The CDR3 totals 15 residues. CDR3 amino acids: CASSSGGTTAMELFF. The CDR3 region has the DNA TGTGCCAGCAGCTCTGGGGGAACTACCGCGATGGAACTGTTTTTT.

This clonotype was detected a few times. The chain employs TRBV28 and TRBJ2-7; tentatively, D is TRBD2 (6 bases). The V end lost 4 bases, the J end lost 2 bases, and 15 bases lay between the germline ends. The CDR3 is 15 residues long. CDR1 is MDHEN, CDR2 SYDVKM, per germline. CDR3 sequence reads: CASSSSGTGTYEQYF. Written as DNA, the CDR3 is TGTGCCAGCAGTTCCTCCGGGACTGGGACCTACGAGCAGTACTTC.

This chain connects TRBV30 to TRBJ1-4; TRBD1 is a possible D gene (6 bases). Germline V gene data show CDR1 as GTSNPN and CDR2 as SVGIG (reference sequence). The CDR3 extends over 14 amino acids. Trimming removed 4 bases at V and 2 bases at J, with 11 bases between. CDR3 nucleotide sequence: TGTGCCTGGATGAAGGGGGGCACTAATGAAAAACTGTTTTTT. Its translation is CAWMKGGTNEKLFF. Filled out from reference TRBV30 and TRBJ1-4, the complete variable domain reads SQTIHQWPATLVQPVGSPLSLECTVEGTSNPNLYWYRQAAGRGLQLLFYSVGIGQISSEVPQNLSASRPQDRQFILSSKKLLLSDSGFYLCAWMKGGTNEKLFFGSGTQLSVL.

V gene TRBV7-9 combines with J gene TRBJ2-3; D remains unclear. The ends were cut back, 4 bases at V and 2 bases at J, with 7 bases in the middle. CDR1 and CDR2 from the germline V gene are SEHNR and FQNEAQ (reference sequence). The CDR3 consists of 13 residues. CDR3 nucleotides: TGTGCCAGCAGCTCGGAGACCACAGATACGCAGTATTTT. Its translation is CASSSETTDTQYF.